These 6 T cell receptor beta chains came from one sample sequenced in a study of blood T cell repertoires in COVID-19 (dated by TCRdb to 2019 to 2021). The library relied on the immunoSEQ multiplex PCR assay. Sourced from immuneACCESS, this table was stored by TCRdb with only in-frame sequences that have V and J called. A share of the clones is absent; for the studies checked, an unresolved V gene accounts for under half, and the remainder has no known explanation. The sample profile shows 110,000 or so clones; approximately 85% of them were found once. The ten largest clones capture about 6.1% of the sample. Sequencing was carried out using peripheral blood. These receptors all stem from a woman aged 55-70 years with COVID-19, enrolled during active disease.

This chain links TRBV19 with TRBJ1-1; TRBD1 matches 8 bases. The CDR3 has 13 residues. Germline V gene lookup returns CDR1 LNHDA and CDR2 SQIVND (reference sequence). The trim removed 5 bases at V and 5 bases at J, leaving 4 bases unmatched. CDR3 in amino acids: CASSRTGRTEAFF. CDR3 DNA sequence: TGTGCCAGTAGTCGGACAGGGCGGACTGAAGCTTTCTTT.

This clone was detected only a few times. The chain is built from TRBV7-8 and TRBJ1-1; D might be TRBD1 (5 bases). Germline values: CDR1 SGHVS, CDR2 FQNEAQ. V lost 1 base, J lost 10 bases, and 13 bases lay in between. The CDR3 has 13 residues. The CDR3 coding sequence is TGTGCCAGCAGCTTAGTTACTATCGGGGGAGCTTTCTTT. Translated: CASSLVTIGGAFF.

The J gene is TRBJ2-7, the V gene TRBV30; D is unresolved. The CDR3 runs to 13 residues. Between the trimmed V and J ends, which lost 0 bases and 3 bases, there was a span of 9 bases. Germline assignment: CDR1 GTSNPN and CDR2 SVGIG (reference sequence). The chain's CDR3 is CAWSVSPLYEQYF. The CDR3 DNA follows: TGTGCCTGGAGTGTATCCCCCCTCTACGAGCAGTACTTC. The whole variable domain, remainder taken from reference TRBV30 and TRBJ2-7, is SQTIHQWPATLVQPVGSPLSLECTVEGTSNPNLYWYRQAAGRGLQLLFYSVGIGQISSEVPQNLSASRPQDRQFILSSKKLLLSDSGFYLCAWSVSPLYEQYFGPGTRLTVT.

The rearrangement joins TRBV5-1 to TRBJ1-2; 9 bases fit TRBD1. The J segment lost 1 base and the V segment lost 4 bases, leaving 5 bases of the junction unmatched. The CDR3 is made up of 15 amino acids. Germline CDR1 is SGHRS and CDR2 is YFSETQ. The CDR3 DNA reads TGCGCCAGCAGCGGGACAGGGAGCGATAACTATGGCTACACCTTC. Its translation: CASSGTGSDNYGYTF.

In this sample, this clone turned up once. The V call is TRBV7-3, the J call TRBJ2-3; 9 positions match TRBD1. Germline CDR1 is SGHTA and CDR2 is FQGTGA. This CDR3 is 19 amino acids long. Losses at the gene ends were 3 bases for V and 4 bases for J; bases not matched to a gene: 17. CDR3 residues: CASSLFRLAQGAFADTQYF. The CDR3 nucleotides read TGTGCCAGCAGCTTGTTTCGATTGGCACAGGGGGCTTTTGCAGATACGCAGTATTTT.

The chain couples TRBV19 to TRBJ2-1, with D perhaps matching TRBD2 (5 bases). The germline CDR1 and CDR2 sequences are LNHDA and SQIVND (reference sequence). CDR3 length: 16 residues. Between the trimmed V and J ends, which lost 5 bases and 0 bases, there was a span of 14 bases. This CDR3 reads CASSGGPWSSYNEQFF. CDR3 DNA sequence: TGTGCCAGTAGTGGCGGGCCGTGGAGCTCCTACAATGAGCAGTTCTTC.